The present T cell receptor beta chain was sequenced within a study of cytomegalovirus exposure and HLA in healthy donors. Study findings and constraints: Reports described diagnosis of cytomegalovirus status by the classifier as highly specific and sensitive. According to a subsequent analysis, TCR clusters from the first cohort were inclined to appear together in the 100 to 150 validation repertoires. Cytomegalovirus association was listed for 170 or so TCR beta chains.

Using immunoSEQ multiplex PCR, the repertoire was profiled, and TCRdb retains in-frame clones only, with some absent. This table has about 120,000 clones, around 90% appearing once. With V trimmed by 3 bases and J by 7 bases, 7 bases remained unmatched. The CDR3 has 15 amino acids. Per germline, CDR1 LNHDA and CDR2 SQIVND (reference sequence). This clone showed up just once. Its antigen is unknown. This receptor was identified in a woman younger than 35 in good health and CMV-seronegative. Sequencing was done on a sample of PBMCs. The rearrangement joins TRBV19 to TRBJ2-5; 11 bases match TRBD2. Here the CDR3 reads CASSMELAGAVTQYF. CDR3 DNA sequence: TGTGCCAGTAGTATGGAACTAGCGGGGGCTGTGACCCAGTACTTC.